A single T cell receptor (beta chain) is shown here with its context. Germline V gives CDR1 LNHDA, CDR2 SQIVND (reference sequence). J gave up 7 bases and V 3 bases, and 7 bases lay outside the gene matches. CDR3 length equals 15 residues. These data belong to a study of blood T cell repertoires in COVID-19. Followed longitudinally, the Seattle patients had been enrolled during active infection. Using immunoSEQ multiplex PCR, the repertoire was profiled, and TCRdb retains in-frame clones only, with some absent. The table records 99,000 or so clones, roughly 88% of them present only once. Input material: peripheral blood. This chain connects TRBV19 to TRBJ2-2; 8 nucleotides align to TRBD1. This receptor was obtained from a man in his forties or fifties with COVID-19, enrolled during active disease. The CDR3 region has the DNA TGTGCCAGTAGTATCTTCGGACAGGGAGGCGGGGAGCTGTTTTTT. Encoded protein: CASSIFGQGGGELFF.